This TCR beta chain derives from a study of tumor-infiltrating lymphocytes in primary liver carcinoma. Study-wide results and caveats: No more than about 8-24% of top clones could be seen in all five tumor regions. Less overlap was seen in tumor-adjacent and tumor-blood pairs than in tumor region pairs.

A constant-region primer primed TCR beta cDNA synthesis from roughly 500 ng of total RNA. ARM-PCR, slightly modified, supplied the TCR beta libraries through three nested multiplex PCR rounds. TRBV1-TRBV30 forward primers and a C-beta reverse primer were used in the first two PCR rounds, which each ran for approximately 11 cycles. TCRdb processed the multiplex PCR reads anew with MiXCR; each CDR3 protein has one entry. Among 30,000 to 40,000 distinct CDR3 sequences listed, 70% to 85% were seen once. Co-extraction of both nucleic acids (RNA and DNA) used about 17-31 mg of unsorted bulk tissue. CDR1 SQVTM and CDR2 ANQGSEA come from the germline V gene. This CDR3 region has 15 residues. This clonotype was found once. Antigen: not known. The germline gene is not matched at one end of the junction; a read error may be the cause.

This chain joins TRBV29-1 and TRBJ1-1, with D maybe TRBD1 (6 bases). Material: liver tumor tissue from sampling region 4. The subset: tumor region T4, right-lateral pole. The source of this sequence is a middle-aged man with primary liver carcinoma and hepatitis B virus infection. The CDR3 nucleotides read TGCAGCGTTGGGGCAGGGTGGGACATGAACACTGAGGCTTCCTTT. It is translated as CSVGAGWDMNTEASF.